This T cell receptor (beta chain) was observed in a study of shared clonotypes between healthy human individuals. Overall study: Three CD4 naive, three CD4 memory, two CD8 naive and one CD8 memory plate were used per donor. Study-wide results and limits: Even with large depth, rarefaction showed that sorted-subset sequencing was incomplete. Non-shared clonotypes showed lower generation probabilities than clonotypes common to all four donors.

All donors qualified as healthy HIV-negative adults and had experienced no recent acute infections or vaccinations. TCRdb keeps only in-frame clones here, not all; method: immunoSEQ multiplex PCR. The data show about 990,000 clones, about 80% seen once. Points on this clone: What it binds is unknown.

This sequence originates from a man aged 18 to 30 in good health. Some clones in this sample may be carry-over from other donors' samples. What was sequenced was memory CD4+ T cells from PBMCs. The subset here: CD45RA-negative fraction.

The CDR3 reads CASSVDTPYNEQFF. The CDR3 region has the DNA TGTGCCAGCAGCGTAGATACTCCCTACAATGAGCAGTTCTTC. The chain couples TRBV9 to TRBJ2-1; D unresolved. Germline V lookup: CDR1 SGDLS, CDR2 YYNGEE. The CDR3 totals 14 residues. V gave up 0 bases and J gave up 2 bases, with 6 bases separating them.